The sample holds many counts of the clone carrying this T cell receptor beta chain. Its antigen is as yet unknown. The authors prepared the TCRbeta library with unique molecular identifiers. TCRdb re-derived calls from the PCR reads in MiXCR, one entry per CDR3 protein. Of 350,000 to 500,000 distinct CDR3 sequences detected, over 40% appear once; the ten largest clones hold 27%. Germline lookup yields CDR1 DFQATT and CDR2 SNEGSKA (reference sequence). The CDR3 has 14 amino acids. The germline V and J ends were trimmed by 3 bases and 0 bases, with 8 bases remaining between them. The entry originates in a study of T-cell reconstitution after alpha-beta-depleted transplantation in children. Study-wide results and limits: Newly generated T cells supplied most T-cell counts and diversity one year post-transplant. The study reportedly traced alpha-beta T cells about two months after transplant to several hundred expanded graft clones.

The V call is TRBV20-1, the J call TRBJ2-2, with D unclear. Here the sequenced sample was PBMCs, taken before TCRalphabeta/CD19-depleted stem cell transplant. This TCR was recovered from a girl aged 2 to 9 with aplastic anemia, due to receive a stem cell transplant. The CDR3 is CSASSFTNTGELFF. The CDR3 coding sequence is TGCAGTGCTAGTTCGTTTACGAACACCGGGGAGCTGTTTTTT.